Here is one TCR beta chain with its context. This record belongs to a study of T cells after posttransplantation cyclophosphamide. Looked up from germline, CDR1 is SGHTA and CDR2 is FQGNSA. The trim removed 1 base at V and 0 bases at J, leaving 5 bases unmatched. The CDR3 is 17 amino acids. Methotrexate plus calcineurin inhibitor accompanied controls' myeloablative marrow transplants; sampling was 1 year later. Profiling relied on immunoSEQ multiplex PCR, and the TCRdb table lists in-frame clones only, not all of them. The table has some 19,000 clones, more than 80% seen once. The specimen comprised PBMCs, sampled roughly 49 weeks after allogeneic stem cell transplant with calcineurin inhibitor and methotrexate. The clonotype originates from a female patient in her 30s who received an allogeneic stem cell transplant from an unrelated donor, was CMV-positive, and had acute and chronic GVHD. Some T cells may originate from the graft donor. The chain uses TRBV7-2 and TRBJ2-2, with TRBD2 matching over 7 bases. Here the CDR3 reads CASSLGEGYANTGELFF. As DNA, the CDR3 is TGTGCCAGCAGCTTAGGGGAGGGGTACGCGAACACCGGGGAGCTGTTTTTT.